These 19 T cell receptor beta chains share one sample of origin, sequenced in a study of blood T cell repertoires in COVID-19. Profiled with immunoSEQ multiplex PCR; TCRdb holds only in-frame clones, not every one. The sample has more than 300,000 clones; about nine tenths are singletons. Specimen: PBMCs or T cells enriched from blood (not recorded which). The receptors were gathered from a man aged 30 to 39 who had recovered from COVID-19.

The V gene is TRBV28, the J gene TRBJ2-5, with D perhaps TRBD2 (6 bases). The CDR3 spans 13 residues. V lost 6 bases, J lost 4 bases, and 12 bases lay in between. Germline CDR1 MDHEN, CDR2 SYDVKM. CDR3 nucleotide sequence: TGTGCCAGCAGGGGTCGGGGGAGAGAGACCCAGTACTTC. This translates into CASRGRGRETQYF. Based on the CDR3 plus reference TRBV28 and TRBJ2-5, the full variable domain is DVKVTQSSRYLVKRTGEKVFLECVQDMDHENMFWYRQDPGLGLRLIYFSYDVKMKEKGDIPEGYSVSREKKERFSLILESASTNQTSMYLCASRGRGRETQYFGPGTRLLVL.

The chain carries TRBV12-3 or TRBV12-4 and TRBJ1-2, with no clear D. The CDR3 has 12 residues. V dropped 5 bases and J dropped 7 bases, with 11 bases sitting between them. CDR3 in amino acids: CASSPSIRGYTF. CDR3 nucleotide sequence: TGTGCCAGCAGTCCTTCTATTCGTGGCTACACCTTC.

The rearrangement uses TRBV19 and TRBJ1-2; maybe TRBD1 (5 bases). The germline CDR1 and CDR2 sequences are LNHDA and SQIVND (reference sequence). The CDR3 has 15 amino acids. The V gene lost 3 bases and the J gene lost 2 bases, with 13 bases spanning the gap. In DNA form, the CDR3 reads TGTGCCAGTAGTATCAAGTCAGGGTCCAACTATGGCTACACCTTC. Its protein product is CASSIKSGSNYGYTF.

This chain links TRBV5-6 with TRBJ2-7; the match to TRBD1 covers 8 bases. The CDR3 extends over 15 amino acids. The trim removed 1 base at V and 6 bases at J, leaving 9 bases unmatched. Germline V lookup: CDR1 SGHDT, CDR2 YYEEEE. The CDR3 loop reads CASSLRQGRKGEQYF. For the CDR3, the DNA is TGTGCCAGCAGCTTGAGACAGGGGAGGAAGGGCGAGCAGTACTTC.

The CDR3 DNA reads as TGTGCCAGCACCCTAGCGGGAGTGAACACCGGGGAGCTGTTTTTT. Encoded protein: CASTLAGVNTGELFF. The chain combines TRBV2 with TRBJ2-2, with 10 nucleotides matching TRBD2. Trimming at V came to 7 bases and at J to 1 base, leaving 3 bases not matched to a gene. Germline lookup yields CDR1 SNHLY and CDR2 FYNNEI. This CDR3 is 15 amino acids long.

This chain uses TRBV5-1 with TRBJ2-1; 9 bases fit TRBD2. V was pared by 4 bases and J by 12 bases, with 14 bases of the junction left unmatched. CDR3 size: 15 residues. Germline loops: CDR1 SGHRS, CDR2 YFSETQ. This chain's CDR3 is CASSRVGGASGAQFF. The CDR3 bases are TGCGCCAGCAGCCGCGTAGGAGGGGCTAGCGGGGCGCAGTTCTTC. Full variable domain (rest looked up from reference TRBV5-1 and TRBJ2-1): KAGVTQTPRYLIKTRGQQVTLSCSPISGHRSVSWYQQTPGQGLQFLFEYFSETQRNKGNFPGRFSGRQFSNSRSEMNVSTLELGDSALYLCASSRVGGASGAQFFGPGTRLTVL.

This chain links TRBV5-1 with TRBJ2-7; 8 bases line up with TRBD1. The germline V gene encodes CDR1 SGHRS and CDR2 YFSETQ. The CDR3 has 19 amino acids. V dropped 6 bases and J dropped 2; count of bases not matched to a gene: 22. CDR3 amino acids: CASTPSRDRMGPRAYEQYF. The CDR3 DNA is TGCGCCAGCACCCCCTCTCGGGACAGGATGGGACCGCGAGCCTACGAGCAGTACTTC.

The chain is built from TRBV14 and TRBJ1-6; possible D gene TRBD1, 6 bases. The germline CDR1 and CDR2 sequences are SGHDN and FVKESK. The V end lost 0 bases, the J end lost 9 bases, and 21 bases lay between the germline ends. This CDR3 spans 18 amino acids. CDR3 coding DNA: TGTGCCAGCAGCCAAGAGATAAAATACAGGGAACGCGGTTCACCCCTCCACTTT. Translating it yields CASSQEIKYRERGSPLHF.

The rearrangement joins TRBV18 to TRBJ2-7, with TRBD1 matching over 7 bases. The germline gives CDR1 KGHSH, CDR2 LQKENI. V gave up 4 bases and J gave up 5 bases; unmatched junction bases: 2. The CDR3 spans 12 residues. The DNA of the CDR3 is TGTGCCAGCTCACAGGGGGCCGACGAGCAGTACTTC. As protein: CASSQGADEQYF.

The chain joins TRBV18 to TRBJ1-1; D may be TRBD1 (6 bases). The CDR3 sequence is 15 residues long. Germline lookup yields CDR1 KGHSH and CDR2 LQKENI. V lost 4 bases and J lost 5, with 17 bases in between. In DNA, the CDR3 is TGTGCCAGCTCACGGGAAGGGGGTGAGTCGACTGAAGCTTTCTTT. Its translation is CASSREGGESTEAFF.

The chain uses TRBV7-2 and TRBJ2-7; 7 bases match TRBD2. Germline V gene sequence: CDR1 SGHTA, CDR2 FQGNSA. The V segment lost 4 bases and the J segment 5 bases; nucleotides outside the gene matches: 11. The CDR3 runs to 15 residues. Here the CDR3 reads CASSYAPRGSDEQYF. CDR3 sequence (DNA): TGTGCCAGCAGCTATGCCCCTCGCGGGAGTGACGAGCAGTACTTC.

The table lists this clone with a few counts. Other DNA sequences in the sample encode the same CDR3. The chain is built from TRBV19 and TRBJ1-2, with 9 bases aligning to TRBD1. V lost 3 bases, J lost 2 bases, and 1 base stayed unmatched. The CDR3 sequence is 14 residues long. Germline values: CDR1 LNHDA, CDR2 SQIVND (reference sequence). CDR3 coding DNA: TGTGCCAGTAGTATCGGGACAGGGAACTATGGCTACACCTTC. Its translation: CASSIGTGNYGYTF.

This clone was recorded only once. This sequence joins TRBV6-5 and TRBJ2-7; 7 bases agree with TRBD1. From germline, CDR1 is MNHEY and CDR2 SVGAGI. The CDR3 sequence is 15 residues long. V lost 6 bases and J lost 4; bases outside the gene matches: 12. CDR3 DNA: TGTGCCAGCAGATCCCCGACAGGGAGAGGGTACGAGCAGTACTTC. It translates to CASRSPTGRGYEQYF.

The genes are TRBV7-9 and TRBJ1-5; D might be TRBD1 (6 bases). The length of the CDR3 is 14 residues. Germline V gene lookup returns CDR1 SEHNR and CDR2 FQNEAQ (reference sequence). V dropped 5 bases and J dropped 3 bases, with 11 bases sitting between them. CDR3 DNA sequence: TGTGCCAGCAGCCCGACAGGCGCCAATCAGCCCCAGCATTTT. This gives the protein CASSPTGANQPQHF.

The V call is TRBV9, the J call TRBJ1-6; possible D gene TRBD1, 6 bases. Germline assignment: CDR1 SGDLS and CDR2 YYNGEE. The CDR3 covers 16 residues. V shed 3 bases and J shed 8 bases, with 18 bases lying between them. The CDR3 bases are TGTGCCAGCAGCGCATCTCCTGCGGGGGGCCATTCACCCCTCCACTTT. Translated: CASSASPAGGHSPLHF. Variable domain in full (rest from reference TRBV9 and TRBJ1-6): DSGVTQTPKHLITATGQRVTLRCSPRSGDLSVYWYQQSLDQGLQFLIQYYNGEERAKGNILERFSAQQFPDLHSELNLSSLELGDSALYFCASSASPAGGHSPLHFGNGTRLTVT.

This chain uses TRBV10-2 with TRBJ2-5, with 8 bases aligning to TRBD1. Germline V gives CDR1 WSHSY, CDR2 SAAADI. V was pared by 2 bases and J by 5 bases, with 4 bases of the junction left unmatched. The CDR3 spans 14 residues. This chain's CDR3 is CASSERQGKETQYF. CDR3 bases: TGCGCCAGCAGTGAGCGACAGGGGAAGGAGACCCAGTACTTC.

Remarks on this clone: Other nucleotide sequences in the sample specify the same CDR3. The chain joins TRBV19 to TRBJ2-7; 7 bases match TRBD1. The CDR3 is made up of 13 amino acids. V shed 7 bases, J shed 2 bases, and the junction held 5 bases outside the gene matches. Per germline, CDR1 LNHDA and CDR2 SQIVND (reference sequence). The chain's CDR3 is CASKGTGAYEQYF. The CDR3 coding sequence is TGTGCCAGTAAAGGAACAGGGGCCTACGAGCAGTACTTC.

The CDR3 is CASRSPGTSGYEQYF. Written as DNA, the CDR3 is TGTGCCAGCAGATCCCCCGGGACTAGCGGGTACGAGCAGTACTTC. The V call is TRBV5-8, the J call TRBJ2-7; 12 bases match TRBD2. V trimming: 5 bases; J trimming: 4 bases; junction bases outside the gene matches: 7. The CDR3 extends over 15 amino acids. The germline gives CDR1 SGHTS, CDR2 YDEGEE.

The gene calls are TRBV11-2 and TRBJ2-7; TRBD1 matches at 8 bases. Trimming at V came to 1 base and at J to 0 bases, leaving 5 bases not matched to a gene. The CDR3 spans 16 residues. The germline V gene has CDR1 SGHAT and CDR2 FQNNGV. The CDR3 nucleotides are TGTGCCAGCAGCTTAGGGACAGGGATTTTCTCCTACGAGCAGTACTTC. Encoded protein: CASSLGTGIFSYEQYF.